Listed here is a single T cell receptor (beta chain). The antigen remains undetermined. This record comes from a study of T cell repertoires in cytomegalovirus infection. The wider study: An indication of both CMV infection and matching HLA type came from public TCR beta signatures. General study results and limits: HLA-C-restricted CMV-specific TCR beta clonotypes prevailed in the ex vivo response.

Germline assignment: CDR1 DFQATT and CDR2 SNEGSKA (reference sequence). The V and J ends lost 5 bases and 7 bases, in that order; junction bases with no gene match: 7. The CDR3 is made up of 12 amino acids. TCRdb called the reads again in MiXCR, with one record for every CDR3 protein. Of more than 400,000 distinct CDR3 sequences in the sample, roughly 29% were seen once. The origin of this receptor is a human donor in good health (CMV status not recorded). Some clones in this sample may be carry-over from other donors' samples. The material sequenced was PBMCs. V usage is TRBV20-1 and J usage is TRBJ1-1; 7 nucleotides line up with TRBD1. The CDR3 coding sequence is TGCAGTGCTGCACAGGGGAGTGGTGAAGCTTTCTTT. This sequence encodes CSAAQGSGEAFF.